The 10 T cell receptor beta chains in this list originate from one sample, sequenced in a study of cytomegalovirus exposure and HLA in healthy donors. The PCR had 60 Vbeta and 13 Jbeta primers. Some clones are missing from TCRdb's copy, which holds only in-frame ones; the method was immunoSEQ multiplex PCR. The sample holds over 150,000 clones; roughly 71% are singletons and the top ten take roughly 7.5%. The sequenced sample consisted of PBMCs. These receptors came from a male donor in good health and CMV-seropositive.

This chain connects TRBV10-3 to TRBJ2-4; D may be TRBD2 (5 bases). The V end lost 0 bases, the J end lost 6 bases, and 15 bases lay between the germline ends. The CDR3 is 16 residues long. Germline CDR1 ENHRY, CDR2 SYGVKD. The CDR3 region is CAISESTRGLLNIQYF. Here the CDR3 DNA reads TGTGCCATCAGTGAGTCGACTCGAGGGCTATTAAACATTCAGTACTTC.

This clone was observed a handful of times. The chain recombines TRBV9 with TRBJ1-4; D may be TRBD1 (6 bases). Germline V lookup: CDR1 SGDLS, CDR2 YYNGEE. The CDR3 consists of 16 residues. V was shortened by 0 bases and J by 0 bases, with 9 bases between the two germline ends. CDR3: CASSVADRPTNEKLFF. The CDR3 DNA reads TGTGCCAGCAGCGTAGCGGACAGACCAACTAATGAAAAACTGTTTTTT.

In this sample, this clone turned up a few times. This chain joins TRBV11-3 and TRBJ2-3, with a possible D match to TRBD2 (5 bases). Germline V lookup: CDR1 SGHNT, CDR2 YENEEA. This CDR3 has 17 amino acids. V lost 5 bases and J 0 bases, leaving 18 bases between the germline ends. CDR3 sequence reads: CASSHGEGFLSTDTQYF. The CDR3 DNA sequence: TGTGCCAGCAGCCATGGAGAGGGCTTTTTGAGCACAGATACGCAGTATTTT.

The chain recombines TRBV15 with TRBJ1-2; possibly TRBD1 for D (5 bases). Germline V gene sequence: CDR1 LNHNV, CDR2 YYDKDF (reference sequence). The CDR3 is 17 residues long. The V end lost 4 bases, the J end lost 3 bases, and 21 bases lay between the germline ends. The CDR3: CATSKRRNRGGDYGYTF. The DNA for the CDR3 is TGTGCCACCAGCAAAAGAAGGAATAGGGGTGGTGACTATGGCTACACCTTC.

The chain couples TRBV27 to TRBJ2-1; 8 positions match TRBD1. Germline CDR1 reads MNHEY; CDR2 reads SMNVEV (reference sequence). The CDR3 covers 14 residues. The V gene end was trimmed by 6 bases and the J gene end by 7 bases; junction bases not matched to a gene: 8. CDR3 residues: CASSLGRGQNEQFF. The CDR3 DNA follows: TGTGCCAGCAGCCTGGGCAGGGGGCAAAATGAGCAGTTCTTC.

The sample holds one count of this clone. This rearrangement joins TRBV2 to TRBJ2-1, with D possibly matching TRBD2 (7 bases). From germline, CDR1 is SNHLY and CDR2 FYNNEI. The germline V and J ends were trimmed by 6 bases and 4 bases, with 28 bases remaining between them. This CDR3 spans 19 amino acids. The CDR3 loop is CASRGGAGQSGAVYNEQFF. CDR3 DNA: TGTGCCAGCAGGGGGGGCGCAGGGCAAAGCGGGGCTGTGTACAATGAGCAGTTCTTC.

J is TRBJ2-3 and V is TRBV11-2, with D perhaps TRBD2 (5 bases). Germline values: CDR1 SGHAT, CDR2 FQNNGV. The CDR3 is 15 residues long. Trimming removed 3 bases from V and 5 bases from J, with 15 bases in between. The CDR3 DNA reads as TGTGCCAGCAGCTTGGCGACGGGGTATAAAGATACGCAGTATTTT. This codes for CASSLATGYKDTQYF.

This clone was counted once. V gene TRBV7-6 combines with J gene TRBJ1-2; D may be TRBD1 (6 bases). This CDR3 contains 15 residues. V was shortened by 5 bases and J by 0 bases, with 13 bases between the two germline ends. Germline-derived CDR1 and CDR2 are SGHVS and FNYEAQ. The CDR3 coding sequence is TGTGCCAGCAGCCCGGGGACACGGGCTAACTATGGCTACACCTTC. Translated, it gives CASSPGTRANYGYTF.

V is TRBV5-1 and J is TRBJ1-6; perhaps TRBD1 as D (6 bases). Germline-derived CDR1 and CDR2 are SGHRS and YFSETQ. Trimming took off 0 bases at V and 7 bases at J, with 11 bases between the two ends. CDR3 size: 15 residues. The CDR3 reads CASSLGGPGNSPLHF. CDR3 in DNA: TGCGCCAGCAGCTTGGGGGGGCCTGGGAATTCACCCCTCCACTTT.

The chain recombines TRBV5-4 with TRBJ1-2, with 7 bases aligning to TRBD1. This CDR3 has 13 amino acids. Germline trimming cut 4 bases from V and 7 bases from J; bases unmatched to any gene: 7. Germline loops: CDR1 SGHNT, CDR2 YYREEE (reference sequence). This chain's CDR3 is CASSGTGAVGYTF. The CDR3 bases are TGTGCCAGCAGCGGAACAGGGGCGGTTGGCTACACCTTC.